The clone carrying this T cell receptor beta chain was picked up a small number of times. Its specificity is not known. The CDR3 has 11 residues. The sample belongs to a study of cytomegalovirus exposure and HLA in healthy donors. Study-level findings and limits: Indistinguishable V segments, including TRBV6-2 and TRBV6-3, were excluded. The study assumed roughly uniform donor sequencing depth for presence/absence analyses.

A multiplex PCR was run with 60 Vbeta primers and 13 Jbeta primers. Per the original data handling: About 11 million shared chains were among the approximately 82 million unique TCR beta chains that a later analysis counted. The assay was immunoSEQ multiplex PCR, and TCRdb's table has in-frame clones only and misses some. The V and J calls and clone size were taken over from that table, and D and trimming were inferred from the DNA. This table has roughly 130,000 clones, around 79% appearing once. The TCR originated in a woman between 50 and 59 years old in good health and CMV-seropositive. The chain recombines TRBV21-1 with TRBJ2-7; no DNA check was done on the table's D call, TRBD1. TRBV21-1 is labeled a pseudogene. The sequencing sample was made of PBMCs. CDR3 nucleotides: TGTGCCAGCGCGAGGGGGCGCCAGCAGTACTTC. Its protein product is CASARGRQQYF.